A single sample is the source of the 25 T cell receptor beta chains below, sequenced in a study of cytomegalovirus exposure and HLA in healthy donors. Clones were read by immunoSEQ multiplex PCR, and TCRdb kept only the in-frame ones, dropping some. The data show roughly 120,000 clones, approximately 90% seen once. The sequencing input was PBMCs. The receptors here all came from a young man in good health and CMV-seronegative.

This clone came up once. The chain has TRBV7-2 and TRBJ1-5, with 9 bases fitting TRBD1. CDR3 length equals 17 residues. The germline CDR1 and CDR2 sequences are SGHTA and FQGNSA. Germline trimming cut 6 bases from V and 0 bases from J; bases unmatched to any gene: 9. The CDR3 protein is CASSRQGGQYSNQPQHF. In DNA, the CDR3 is TGTGCCAGCAGTCGACAGGGGGGCCAATATAGCAATCAGCCCCAGCATTTT.

V is TRBV27 and J is TRBJ2-2, with D tentatively TRBD1 (6 bases). V lost 2 bases and J 5 bases, leaving 18 bases between the germline ends. CDR1 and CDR2 from the germline V gene are MNHEY and SMNVEV (reference sequence). The CDR3 is made up of 17 amino acids. The CDR3 sequence: CASSLTPGQLMTGELFF. The CDR3 nucleotides are TGTGCCAGCAGTTTAACCCCCGGACAGTTGATGACCGGGGAGCTGTTTTTT.

V is TRBV29-1 and J is TRBJ2-7, with TRBD2 as a possible D gene (6 bases). The V and J ends lost 7 bases and 3 bases respectively, with 13 bases between them. CDR3 size: 12 residues. The V gene's germline CDR1 is SQVTM and CDR2 ANQGSEA. The CDR3: CSGRDSRYEQYF. In DNA, the CDR3 is TGCAGCGGCCGGGACTCACGCTACGAGCAGTACTTC.

This clone was counted only a few times. This sequence joins TRBV10-3 and TRBJ1-2; D is perhaps TRBD1 (6 bases). This CDR3 is 14 amino acids long. In germline, CDR1 is ENHRY, CDR2 SYGVKD. V was cut by 5 bases and J by 7 bases, with 17 bases left in between. CDR3 in amino acids: CAISTDRFGFGYTF. In DNA, the CDR3 is TGTGCCATCAGTACGGACAGATTTGGCTTTGGCTACACCTTC.

This sequence joins TRBV27 and TRBJ2-1; TRBD2 matches at 9 bases. The CDR3 has 16 amino acids. V was pared by 2 bases and J by 4 bases, with 6 bases of the junction left unmatched. The germline gives CDR1 MNHEY, CDR2 SMNVEV (reference sequence). CDR3 protein: CASSLLGTSSYNEQFF. As DNA, the CDR3 is TGTGCCAGCAGTTTACTCGGGACTAGCAGTTACAATGAGCAGTTCTTC.

V and J are TRBV4-3 and TRBJ1-2, with D hard to call. Trimming took 1 base from V and 7 from J, leaving 19 bases between them. The CDR3 contains 16 residues. Per germline, CDR1 LGHNA and CDR2 YSLEER. CDR3 DNA: TGCGCCAGCAGCCAAGTCGGTGGAGGTTCGATACGTGGCTACACCTTC. Amino acid sequence: CASSQVGGGSIRGYTF.

The chain uses TRBV27 and TRBJ2-2; TRBD1 aligns across 9 bases. The trim removed 4 bases at V and 6 bases at J, leaving 6 bases unmatched. The CDR3 sequence is 15 residues long. Germline V gives CDR1 MNHEY, CDR2 SMNVEV (reference sequence). Here the CDR3 DNA reads TGTGCCAGCAGTTCGACCGGGACAGGGTCCGGGGAGCTGTTTTTT. Amino acids: CASSSTGTGSGELFF.

V is TRBV6-5 and J is TRBJ1-5; unclear D gene. From germline, CDR1 is MNHEY and CDR2 SVGAGI. With 6 bases removed from V and 1 base from J, the gap between germline ends came to 13 bases. There are 15 residues in the CDR3. CDR3 amino acids: CASSDGRTSNQPQHF. DNA of the CDR3: TGTGCCAGCAGCGACGGGAGGACGAGCAATCAGCCCCAGCATTTT.

The sample holds a few counts of this clone. The V and J genes are TRBV9 and TRBJ2-2, with a weak D call TRBD1 (6 bases). V was shortened by 1 base and J by 7 bases, with 17 bases between the two germline ends. The CDR3 has 16 amino acids. Per germline, CDR1 SGDLS and CDR2 YYNGEE. CDR3 nucleotides: TGTGCCAGCAGCGTAAAGGGGGAATTGGAATACGGGGAGCTGTTTTTT. Its protein product is CASSVKGELEYGELFF.

The chain employs TRBV5-1 and TRBJ2-3; 8 bases align to TRBD1. This CDR3 region has 14 residues. Germline V CDR1 and CDR2: SGHRS, YFSETQ. V was pared by 6 bases and J by 7 bases, with 10 bases of the junction left unmatched. The chain's CDR3 is CASTSGQGAHTQYF. The CDR3 region has the DNA TGCGCCAGCACCTCGGGGCAGGGGGCTCATACGCAGTATTTT.

The chain joins TRBV6-1 to TRBJ2-1; perhaps TRBD1 as D (6 bases). The CDR3 totals 15 residues. The V gene lost 5 bases and the J gene lost 5 bases, with 16 bases spanning the gap. The germline CDR1 and CDR2 sequences are MNHNS and SASEGT. The chain's CDR3 is CASSSAGTRNNEQFF. CDR3 nucleotides: TGTGCCAGCAGTTCAGCCGGGACAAGAAACAATGAGCAGTTCTTC.

The chain has TRBV6-1 and TRBJ1-6, with 8 bases aligning to TRBD1. The germline V gene encodes CDR1 MNHNS and CDR2 SASEGT. Trimming cost V 4 bases and J 10 bases; bases outside gene matches: 9. The CDR3 is made up of 15 amino acids. CDR3 in DNA: TGTGCCAGCAGTGGTCTTCAGGGGGCGTTCTCACCCCTCCACTTT. This translates into CASSGLQGAFSPLHF.

J is TRBJ2-7 and V is TRBV27, with 9 bases that match TRBD2. Per germline, CDR1 MNHEY and CDR2 SMNVEV (reference sequence). The CDR3 is 15 amino acids. Unmatched junction bases numbered 6, after V lost 5 bases and J lost 1 base. The CDR3 DNA is TGTGCCAGCAGTCCAATAGCGGGAGTTTCCTACGAGCAGTACTTC. Translated: CASSPIAGVSYEQYF.

V gene TRBV6-4 combines with J gene TRBJ2-3; 12 positions agree with TRBD2. Germline V gives CDR1 MRHNA, CDR2 SNTAGT. This CDR3 spans 17 amino acids. V trimming: 2 bases; J trimming: 7 bases; junction bases outside the gene matches: 10. The CDR3 DNA is TGTGCCAGCAGTGACGTGTCTAGCGGGAGGGAACGACATACGCAGTATTTT. Translating it yields CASSDVSSGRERHTQYF.

This chain connects TRBV6-6 to TRBJ1-6; no firm D call. The germline gives CDR1 MNHNY, CDR2 SVGAGI (reference sequence). The length of the CDR3 is 16 residues. V shed 2 bases and J shed 0 bases, with 8 bases lying between them. CDR3 nucleotide sequence: TGTGCCAGCAGTTACGGCGGGAGCTCCTATAATTCACCCCTCCACTTT. Amino acid sequence: CASSYGGSSYNSPLHF.

This chain uses TRBV28 with TRBJ2-3; 10 nucleotides align to TRBD1. Looked up from germline, CDR1 is MDHEN and CDR2 is SYDVKM. The junction had 7 bases not matched to a gene; V was cut back by 3 bases and J by 1 base. This CDR3 is 17 amino acids long. CDR3: CASSFRPGTGGTDTQYF. CDR3 coding DNA: TGTGCCAGCAGTTTTCGCCCCGGGACAGGGGGCACAGATACGCAGTATTTT.

The genes are TRBV6-5 and TRBJ2-7; D perhaps matches TRBD1 (6 bases). Germline CDR1 reads MNHEY; CDR2 reads SVGAGI. CDR3 length: 15 residues. With 2 bases removed from V and 2 bases from J, the gap between germline ends came to 13 bases. The chain's CDR3 is CASSYAGQRTYEQYF. The CDR3 DNA reads as TGTGCCAGCAGTTACGCTGGACAGCGAACCTACGAGCAGTACTTC.

The J gene is TRBJ1-2, the V gene TRBV11-2, with 8 bases aligning to TRBD1. After removal of 6 bases from V and 8 bases from J, the junction contained 17 bases not matched to a gene. Per the germline V gene, CDR1 is SGHAT and CDR2 is FQNNGV. This CDR3 is 16 amino acids long. CDR3 loop: CASRKGQATLTQGYTF. CDR3 nucleotide sequence: TGTGCCAGCAGGAAGGGACAGGCGACACTAACCCAGGGCTACACCTTC.

This chain connects TRBV10-3 to TRBJ2-3, with TRBD1 matching over 8 bases. CDR3 length: 15 residues. The germline CDR1 and CDR2 sequences are ENHRY and SYGVKD. Trimming removed 5 bases from V and 4 bases from J; junction bases left unmatched: 8. The CDR3: CAISLGAGGADTQYF. CDR3 nucleotide sequence: TGTGCCATCAGTCTCGGGGCAGGGGGCGCAGATACGCAGTATTTT.

This clone was recorded once. The chain's CDR3 is CASRPGLQETQYF. CDR3 DNA sequence: TGCGCCAGTCGACCGGGTCTTCAAGAGACCCAGTACTTC. The V gene is TRBV5-1, the J gene TRBJ2-5; the D is unclear. Germline V gene lookup returns CDR1 SGHRS and CDR2 YFSETQ. V dropped 8 bases and J dropped 2 bases, with 13 bases sitting between them. The CDR3 runs to 13 residues.

This chain joins TRBV2 and TRBJ2-5; D is uncertain. Looked up from germline, CDR1 is SNHLY and CDR2 is FYNNEI. This CDR3 contains 11 residues. The germline V and J ends were trimmed by 5 bases and 3 bases, with 4 bases remaining between them. CDR3 in amino acids: CASSLEETQYF. The CDR3, as DNA: TGTGCCAGCAGTTTAGAAGAGACCCAGTACTTC. Full variable domain (remainder filled in from reference TRBV2 and TRBJ2-5): EPEVTQTPSHQVTQMGQEVILRCVPISNHLYFYWYRQILGQKVEFLVSFYNNEISEKSEIFDDQFSVERPDGSNFTLKIRSTKLEDSAMYFCASSLEETQYFGPGTRLLVL.

The chain recombines TRBV30 with TRBJ1-5; 8 bases map to TRBD1. The CDR3 totals 13 residues. Germline V gene lookup returns CDR1 GTSNPN and CDR2 SVGIG (reference sequence). V lost 5 bases to trimming and J lost 7 bases; unmatched junction nucleotides: 7. The CDR3 is CAWGQGSGQPQHF. Here the CDR3 DNA reads TGTGCCTGGGGACAGGGTAGCGGGCAGCCCCAGCATTTT.

The chain uses TRBV7-9 and TRBJ2-3; TRBD2 matches 8 bases. The CDR3 is made up of 15 amino acids. Trimming took 5 bases from V and 6 from J; bases not matched to a gene: 10. The germline CDR1 and CDR2 sequences are SEHNR and FQNEAQ (reference sequence). Here the CDR3 DNA reads TGTGCCAGCAGCCTGACGGGAGGGTTAGTTGATACGCAGTATTTT. The encoded protein is CASSLTGGLVDTQYF. Filled out from reference TRBV7-9 and TRBJ2-3, the complete variable domain reads DTGVSQNPRHKITKRGQNVTFRCDPISEHNRLYWYRQTLGQGPEFLTYFQNEAQLEKSRLLSDRFSAERPKGSFSTLEIQRTEQGDSAMYLCASSLTGGLVDTQYFGPGTRLTVL.

This clone was recorded a few times. V and J are TRBV15 and TRBJ1-6; D gene uncertain. Germline V CDR1 and CDR2: LNHNV, YYDKDF (reference sequence). The CDR3 spans 12 residues. Trimming took 4 bases from V and 7 from J, leaving 5 bases between them. CDR3 in DNA: TGTGCCACCAGCACCGTCAATTCACCCCTCCACTTT. Translated: CATSTVNSPLHF.

The chain has TRBV6-5 and TRBJ2-5, with TRBD2 as a possible D gene (6 bases). This CDR3 has 14 residues. V shed 2 bases and J shed 4 bases, with 11 bases lying between them. Looked up from germline, CDR1 is MNHEY and CDR2 is SVGAGI. CDR3 loop: CASSYPGGGETQYF. DNA of the CDR3: TGTGCCAGCAGTTACCCCGGGGGAGGAGAGACCCAGTACTTC.